The next 2 T cell receptor beta chains were all read from a single sample in a study of blood T cell repertoires in COVID-19. TCRdb's table, derived via immunoSEQ multiplex PCR, lists solely in-frame clones and lacks some. Counted here are 150,000 to 190,000 clones, approximately 79% occurring once; the ten biggest clones make up around 7.8%. Sequenced: PBMCs or T cells enriched from blood (not recorded which). Receptors were obtained from a man aged 45-65 years who had recovered from COVID-19.

The V call is TRBV15, the J call TRBJ1-4; no definite D call. Germline CDR1 reads LNHNV; CDR2 reads YYDKDF (reference sequence). Trimming took 4 bases from V and 6 from J, leaving 3 bases between them. CDR3 length: 11 residues. CDR3 nucleotides: TGTGCCACCAGCACCTATGAAAAACTGTTTTTT. This codes for CATSTYEKLFF.

This clone came up a few times. V and J are TRBV19 and TRBJ1-5; 8 nucleotides match TRBD1. The CDR3 is made up of 15 amino acids. V was pared by 6 bases and J by 5 bases, with 9 bases of the junction left unmatched. Germline lookup yields CDR1 LNHDA and CDR2 SQIVND (reference sequence). The chain's CDR3 is CASRDGQGRYQPQHF. In DNA form, the CDR3 reads TGTGCCAGTAGGGACGGACAGGGCCGCTATCAGCCCCAGCATTTT.